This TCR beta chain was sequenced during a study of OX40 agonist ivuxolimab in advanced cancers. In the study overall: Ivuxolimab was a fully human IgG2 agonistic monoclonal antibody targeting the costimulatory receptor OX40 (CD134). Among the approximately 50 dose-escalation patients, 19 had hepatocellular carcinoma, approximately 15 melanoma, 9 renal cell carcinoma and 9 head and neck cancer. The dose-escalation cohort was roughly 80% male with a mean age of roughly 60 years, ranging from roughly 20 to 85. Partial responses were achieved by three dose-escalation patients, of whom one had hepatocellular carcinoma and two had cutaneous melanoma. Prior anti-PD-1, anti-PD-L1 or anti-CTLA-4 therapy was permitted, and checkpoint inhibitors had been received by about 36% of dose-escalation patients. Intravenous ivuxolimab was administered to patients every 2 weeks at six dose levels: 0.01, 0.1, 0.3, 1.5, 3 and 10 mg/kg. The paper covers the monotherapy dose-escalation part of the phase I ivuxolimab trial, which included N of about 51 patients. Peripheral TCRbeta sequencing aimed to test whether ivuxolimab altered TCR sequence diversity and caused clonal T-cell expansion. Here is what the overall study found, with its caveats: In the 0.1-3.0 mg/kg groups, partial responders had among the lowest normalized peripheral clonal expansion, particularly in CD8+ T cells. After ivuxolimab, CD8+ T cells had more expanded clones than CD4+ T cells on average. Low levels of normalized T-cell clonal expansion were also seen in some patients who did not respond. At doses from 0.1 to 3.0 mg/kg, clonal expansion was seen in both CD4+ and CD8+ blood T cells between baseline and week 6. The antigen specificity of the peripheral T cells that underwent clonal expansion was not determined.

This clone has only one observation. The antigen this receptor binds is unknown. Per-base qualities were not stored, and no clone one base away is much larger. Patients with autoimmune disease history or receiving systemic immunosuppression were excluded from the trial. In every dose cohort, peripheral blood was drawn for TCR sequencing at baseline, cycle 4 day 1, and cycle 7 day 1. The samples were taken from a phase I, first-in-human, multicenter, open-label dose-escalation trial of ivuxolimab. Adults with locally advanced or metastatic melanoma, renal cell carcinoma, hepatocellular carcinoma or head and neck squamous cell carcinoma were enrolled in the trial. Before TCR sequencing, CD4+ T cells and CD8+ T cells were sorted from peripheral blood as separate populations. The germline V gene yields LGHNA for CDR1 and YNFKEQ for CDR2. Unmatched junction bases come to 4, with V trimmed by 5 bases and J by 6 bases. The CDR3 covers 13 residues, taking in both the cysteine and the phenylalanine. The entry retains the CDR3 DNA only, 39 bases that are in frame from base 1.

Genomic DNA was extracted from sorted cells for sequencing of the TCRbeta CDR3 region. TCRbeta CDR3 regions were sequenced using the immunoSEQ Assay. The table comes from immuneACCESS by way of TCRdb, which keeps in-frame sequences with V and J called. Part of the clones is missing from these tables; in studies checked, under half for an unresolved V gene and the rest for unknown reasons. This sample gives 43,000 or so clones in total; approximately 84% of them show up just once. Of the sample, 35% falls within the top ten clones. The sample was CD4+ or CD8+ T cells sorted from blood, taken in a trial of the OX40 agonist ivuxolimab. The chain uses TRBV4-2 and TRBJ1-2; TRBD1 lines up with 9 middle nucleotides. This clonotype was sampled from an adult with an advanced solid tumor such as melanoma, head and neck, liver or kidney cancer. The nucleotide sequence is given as TGTGCCAGCAGCAGGGGACAGGGTAATGGCTACACCTTC. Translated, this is CASSRGQGNGYTF.